These 10 T cell receptor beta chains came from one sample sequenced in a study of shared clonotypes between healthy human individuals (TCRdb year 2020). Receptors were amplified or captured by the immunoSEQ multiplex PCR assay. This is the immuneACCESS table as TCRdb keeps it, with only in-frame sequences that have V and J called. A part of the clones is gone; compared with another copy, unresolved V genes explain less than half, and the rest is unexplained. Counted in this sample were 2 million to 2.5 million clones; around 95% of them appeared once. Of the sample, approximately 0.13% is held by the ten largest clones. The sample taken for sequencing was naive CD4+ T cells sorted from blood. The meaning of the sample's cell subset or site label: CD45RA+ positively selected. These TCRs come from a man younger than 35 in good health.

As regards this clone: The sample contains more than one DNA sequence encoding this CDR3. This rearrangement joins TRBV5-1 to TRBJ2-3; TRBD2 aligns across 8 bases. CDR1 and CDR2 from the germline V gene are SGHRS and YFSETQ. V lost 2 bases to trimming and J lost 2 bases; unmatched junction nucleotides: 1. The CDR3 totals 14 residues. CDR3 coding DNA: TGCGCCAGCAGCTTAGCGGGGGTCACAGATACGCAGTATTTT. This codes for CASSLAGVTDTQYF.

This chain joins TRBV12-1 and TRBJ1-1; the D call in the table, TRBD1, was not verified against the DNA. TRBV12-1 is a pseudogene locus. CDR3 length equals 15 residues. The CDR3 nucleotides read TGTGCCAGCAGCTTGAGGGGGTACATGAACACTGAAGCTTTCTTT. Translation: CASSLRGYMNTEAFF.

Here the CDR3 DNA reads TGTGCCAGCAGCTTAGTGGCAGGGAGGGACACCGGGGAGCTGTTTTTT. This gives the protein CASSLVAGRDTGELFF. The J gene is TRBJ2-2, the V gene TRBV7-2; 7 bases fit TRBD2. Trimming took 1 base from V and 3 from J; bases not matched to a gene: 5. Germline V gene data show CDR1 as SGHTA and CDR2 as FQGNSA. The CDR3 is made up of 16 amino acids.

V gene TRBV11-2 combines with J gene TRBJ2-1; D is unclear. Between the trimmed V and J ends, which lost 3 bases and 6 bases, there was a span of 12 bases. The CDR3 runs to 14 residues. CDR1 and CDR2 from the germline V gene are SGHAT and FQNNGV. The CDR3 region has the DNA TGTGCCAGCAGCTTCGAAAGACTCGGCAATGAGCAGTTCTTC. This gives the protein CASSFERLGNEQFF.

The chain recombines TRBV10-3 with TRBJ2-7; unclear D gene. There are 10 residues in the CDR3. Germline V gives CDR1 ENHRY, CDR2 SYGVKD. V was pared by 7 bases and J by 4 bases, with 5 bases between. The CDR3 reads CAIIAYEQYF. The CDR3 region has the DNA TGTGCCATCATTGCGTACGAGCAGTACTTC.

The V gene is TRBV7-9, the J gene TRBJ1-6, with TRBD1 matching 8 bases. The germline V gene encodes CDR1 SEHNR and CDR2 FQNEAQ (reference sequence). Trimming took 7 bases from V and 8 from J; bases not matched to a gene: 7. This CDR3 is built from 14 residues. CDR3 DNA sequence: TGTGCCAGCAACCCTCAGGGGGCAGATTCACCCCTCCACTTT. Residues: CASNPQGADSPLHF.

This chain connects TRBV5-4 to TRBJ1-1; D ambiguous. Trimming took 0 bases from V and 4 from J, leaving 13 bases between them. Germline V lookup: CDR1 SGHNT, CDR2 YYREEE (reference sequence). This CDR3 region has 15 residues. CDR3 protein: CASSLGLREGTEAFF. CDR3 in DNA: TGTGCCAGCAGCTTGGGCCTCCGGGAAGGCACTGAAGCTTTCTTT.

This rearrangement joins TRBV6-5 to TRBJ2-1; the D gene is possibly TRBD2 (5 bases). CDR1 and CDR2 from the germline V gene are MNHEY and SVGAGI. The CDR3 covers 14 residues. Trimming cost V 6 bases and J 0 bases, with 9 bases left between them. This CDR3 reads CASSPGISYNEQFF. As DNA, the CDR3 is TGTGCCAGCAGCCCCGGGATCTCCTACAATGAGCAGTTCTTC.

The rearrangement uses TRBV4-1 and TRBJ2-2; 9 bases are a match to TRBD2. The CDR3 sequence is 22 residues long. Germline CDR1 MGHRA, CDR2 YSYEKL. Losses at the gene ends were 0 bases for V and 1 base for J; bases not matched to a gene: 18. CDR3 nucleotide sequence: TGCGCCAGCAGCCAAGAGGGAATCCGTATATTAGCGGGAGACGGGAACACCGGGGAGCTGTTTTTT. Amino acid sequence: CASSQEGIRILAGDGNTGELFF.

The chain links TRBV10-3 to TRBJ1-2; TRBD1 agrees at 7 bases. Germline CDR1 and CDR2: ENHRY and SYGVKD. V dropped 6 bases and J dropped 4; count of bases not matched to a gene: 8. CDR3 length: 14 residues. The CDR3 region is CAISGDSYSYGYTF. CDR3 nucleotides: TGTGCCATCAGCGGGGACAGCTACTCCTATGGCTACACCTTC.